One sample yielded the 18 T cell receptor beta chains listed below, sequenced in a study of T cell responses to AZD1222 COVID-19 vaccine. The data were produced by immunoSEQ multiplex PCR, yet TCRdb's version contains in-frame clones alone and is incomplete. The table includes more than 65,000 clones, 70% to 90% detected once. This material consisted of peripheral blood, taken 28 days after the second AZD1222 dose. The source of these receptors is an adult who received the AZD1222 COVID-19 vaccine.

The chain recombines TRBV28 with TRBJ1-6; D is unclear. Germline assignment: CDR1 MDHEN and CDR2 SYDVKM. CDR3 length: 12 residues. V was trimmed by 11 bases and J by 7 bases, leaving 12 bases between them. The CDR3 is CASGSNNSPLHF. The CDR3 region has the DNA TGTGCCTCCGGGTCCAACAATTCACCCCTCCACTTT.

The chain joins TRBV19 to TRBJ1-1, with 10 bases lining up with TRBD1. CDR3 length: 17 residues. The germline V gene has CDR1 LNHDA and CDR2 SQIVND (reference sequence). V lost 4 bases and J lost 4; bases outside the gene matches: 12. CDR3 DNA sequence: TGTGCCAGTAGTAAAGCGTTTTATGGGGACAGGGGCACTGAAGCTTTCTTT. Translation gives CASSKAFYGDRGTEAFF.

By sample fraction, this clone is medium-sized. This chain uses TRBV29-1 with TRBJ1-1; the D is unclear. Per the germline V gene, CDR1 is SQVTM and CDR2 is ANQGSEA. The V and J ends lost 6 bases and 4 bases respectively, with 12 bases between them. The CDR3 runs 12 residues. The CDR3 sequence is CSVRWSGTEAFF. In DNA, the CDR3 is TGCAGCGTGAGGTGGAGCGGCACTGAAGCTTTCTTT.

This clone occurred a few times. The chain uses TRBV28 and TRBJ1-1, with 7 bases fitting TRBD1. The CDR3 spans 14 residues. V lost 7 bases and J lost 6; bases outside the gene matches: 11. CDR1 is MDHEN, CDR2 SYDVKM, per germline. Written as DNA, the CDR3 is TGTGCCAGCACCCAGGGGGGGGCATCGGCTGAAGCTTTCTTT. Encoded protein: CASTQGGASAEAFF.

This clone came up a few times. This chain connects TRBV9 to TRBJ1-1; tentatively, D is TRBD1 (5 bases). This CDR3 is 14 amino acids long. Germline assignment: CDR1 SGDLS and CDR2 YYNGEE. The V gene lost 0 bases and the J gene lost 7 bases, with 13 bases spanning the gap. CDR3 sequence (DNA): TGTGCCAGCAGCGTAGAGTCAGGGTATGATGAAGCTTTCTTT. This encodes CASSVESGYDEAFF.

V and J are TRBV18 and TRBJ1-2; D gene ambiguous. From germline, CDR1 is KGHSH and CDR2 LQKENI. V gave up 3 bases and J gave up 2 bases, with 7 bases separating them. The CDR3 has 13 residues. This CDR3 is CASSPSGNYGYTF. The CDR3 DNA sequence: TGTGCCAGCTCACCCTCAGGAAACTATGGCTACACCTTC.

The chain employs TRBV6-4 and TRBJ1-6; D is undetermined. CDR1 is MRHNA, CDR2 SNTAGT, per germline. The length of the CDR3 is 13 residues. V lost 6 bases, J lost 7 bases, and 10 bases lay in between. This CDR3 is CASSRHGNSPLHF. In DNA, the CDR3 is TGTGCCAGCAGCCGACATGGGAATTCACCCCTCCACTTT.

The chain combines TRBV14 with TRBJ2-5; 12 nucleotides agree with TRBD2. Looked up from germline, CDR1 is SGHDN and CDR2 is FVKESK. The junction had 4 bases not matched to a gene; V was cut back by 3 bases and J by 5 bases. CDR3 length: 15 residues. The CDR3: CASSHLAGGPETQYF. CDR3 nucleotide sequence: TGTGCCAGCAGCCATCTAGCGGGAGGGCCGGAGACCCAGTACTTC.

V is TRBV5-1 and J is TRBJ1-4; weak D call: TRBD1 (5 bases). Germline CDR1 is SGHRS and CDR2 is YFSETQ. The ends were cut back, 2 bases at V and 0 bases at J, with 14 bases in the middle. This CDR3 region has 17 residues. For the CDR3, the DNA is TGCGCCAGCAGCTTTACAGGCAAGGGAGCAACTAATGAAAAACTGTTTTTT. Its protein product is CASSFTGKGATNEKLFF.

The chain recombines TRBV6-2 or TRBV6-3 with TRBJ2-5; D gene ambiguous. V lost 0 bases to trimming and J lost 2 bases, with 10 bases between them. Germline V CDR1 and CDR2: MNHEY, SVGEGT. The CDR3 runs 15 residues. This chain's CDR3 is CASSYSRGWQETQYF. The CDR3 nucleotides are TGTGCCAGCAGTTACTCTCGCGGATGGCAAGAGACCCAGTACTTC.

This chain links TRBV28 with TRBJ2-7; D remains unclear. Germline assignment: CDR1 MDHEN and CDR2 SYDVKM. V lost 6 bases to trimming and J lost 2 bases, with 11 bases between them. This CDR3 has 13 amino acids. CDR3 in DNA: TGTGCCAGCAGAGCCAATTCCCCCTACGAGCAGTACTTC. It specifies CASRANSPYEQYF.

This clone was recorded once. CDR3 loop: CAWAEQGGGYTF. The CDR3 nucleotides are TGTGCCTGGGCGGAGCAGGGCGGGGGCTACACCTTC. The V gene is TRBV30, the J gene TRBJ1-2, with a weak D call TRBD1 (5 bases). The CDR3 is 12 residues long. Trimming removed 5 bases at V and 8 bases at J, with 15 bases between. Germline CDR1 GTSNPN, CDR2 SVGIG (reference sequence).

This clone was seen only once. The chain joins TRBV6-5 to TRBJ1-6; D gene ambiguous. Germline V gene data show CDR1 as MNHEY and CDR2 as SVGAGI. This CDR3 is built from 15 residues. V shed 0 bases and J shed 14 bases, with 17 bases lying between them. CDR3 DNA: TGTGCCAGCAGTTACTCGACTCGGGCAATTATAGCCCTCCACTTT. Translating gives CASSYSTRAIIALHF.

This clone was detected only once. The V call is TRBV18, the J call TRBJ2-1; 12 positions match TRBD1. The length of the CDR3 is 13 residues. Trimming cost V 6 bases and J 8 bases; bases outside gene matches: 2. Germline assignment: CDR1 KGHSH and CDR2 LQKENI. The CDR3 bases are TGTGCCAGCTCGGGACAGGGGGCCGATGAGCAGTTCTTC. This sequence encodes CASSGQGADEQFF. The full variable domain, in which reference TRBV18 and TRBJ2-1 provide the parts outside the CDR3, is NAGVMQNPRHLVRRRGQEARLRCSPMKGHSHVYWYRQLPEEGLKFMVYLQKENIIDESGMPKERFSAEFPKEGPSILRIQQVVRGDSAAYFCASSGQGADEQFFGPGTRLTVL.

Judged by abundance, this clone is medium-sized (0.01 to 0.1%). J is TRBJ2-7 and V is TRBV3-1 (or the pseudogene TRBV3-2), with 8 bases identical to TRBD2. V lost 0 bases to trimming and J lost 2 bases; unmatched junction nucleotides: 9. Per germline, CDR1 LGHDT and CDR2 YNNKEL (reference sequence). There are 17 residues in the CDR3. The CDR3 loop reads CASSQDPTGGIAYEQYF. The CDR3 DNA is TGTGCCAGCAGCCAAGATCCCACGGGAGGGATCGCCTACGAGCAGTACTTC.

This clone was found once. This chain connects TRBV2 to TRBJ1-2; D may be TRBD1 (6 bases). The CDR3 covers 15 residues. Germline-derived CDR1 and CDR2 are SNHLY and FYNNEI. V lost 6 bases to trimming and J lost 0 bases, with 14 bases between them. The CDR3 region has the DNA TGTGCCAGCAGGGTGACACAGGGTACTAACTATGGCTACACCTTC. It encodes CASRVTQGTNYGYTF.

The table lists this clone with a few counts. In DNA form, the CDR3 reads TGTGCCAGCAGGGAGGGACAGGGGGGCGGTGAGCAGTTCTTC. Translated, it gives CASREGQGGGEQFF. The rearrangement links TRBV6-6 to TRBJ2-1; 11 bases are a match to TRBD1. V was clipped by 6 bases and J by 9 bases; unmatched bases: 7. The CDR3 is 14 residues long. Germline V gives CDR1 MNHNY, CDR2 SVGAGI (reference sequence).

V is TRBV7-2 and J is TRBJ2-2; no reliable D call. Germline V gives CDR1 SGHTA, CDR2 FQGNSA. Deletions cut 1 base from V and 1 base from J, with 10 bases between. CDR3 size: 16 residues. CDR3: CASSLEFVGNTGELFF. The CDR3 region has the DNA TGTGCCAGCAGCTTAGAGTTCGTGGGGAACACCGGGGAGCTGTTTTTT.